This T cell receptor (beta chain) stems from a study of blood T cell repertoires in COVID-19. For the study at large: COVID-19 samples, acute and convalescent, were from the United States, Italy and Spain. From T cells, B-cell-depleted T cells, or PBMCs came the material, which was cDNA or gDNA.

Study members were between about 18 and 100 years old and lived in 25 or so US regions. Donors were grouped by their self-reported clinical history. Assay used: immunoSEQ multiplex PCR; TCRdb lists only in-frame clones, some missing. The profile covers approximately 160,000 clones, with around four fifths appearing a single time and around 7% taken by the ten largest. Per the germline V gene, CDR1 is SGHTA and CDR2 is FQGTGA. CDR3 length: 18 amino acids. Deletions cut 1 base from V and 0 bases from J, with 13 bases between. Sequences were obtained from PBMCs or T cells enriched from blood (not recorded which). J is TRBJ1-6 and V is TRBV7-3, with a possible D match to TRBD1 (6 bases). This TCR came from a middle-aged man who had recovered from COVID-19. CDR3 DNA: TGTGCCAGCAGCTTAAAACCTACAGGGAGCTCCTATAATTCACCCCTCCACTTT. Translated, it gives CASSLKPTGSSYNSPLHF.